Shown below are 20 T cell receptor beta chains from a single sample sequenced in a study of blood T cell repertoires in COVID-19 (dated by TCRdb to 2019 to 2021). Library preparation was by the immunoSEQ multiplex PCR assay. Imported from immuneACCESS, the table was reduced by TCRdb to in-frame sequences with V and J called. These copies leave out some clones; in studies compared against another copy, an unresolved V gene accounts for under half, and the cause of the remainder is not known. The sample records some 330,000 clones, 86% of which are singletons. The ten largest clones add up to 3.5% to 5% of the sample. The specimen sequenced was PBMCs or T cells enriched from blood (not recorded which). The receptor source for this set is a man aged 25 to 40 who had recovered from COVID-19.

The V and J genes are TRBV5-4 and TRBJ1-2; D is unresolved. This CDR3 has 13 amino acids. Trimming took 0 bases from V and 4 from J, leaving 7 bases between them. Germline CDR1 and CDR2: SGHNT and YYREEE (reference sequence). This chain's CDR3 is CASSLAQSYGYTF. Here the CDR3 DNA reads TGTGCCAGCAGCTTGGCGCAGTCCTATGGCTACACCTTC. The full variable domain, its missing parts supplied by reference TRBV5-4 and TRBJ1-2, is ETGVTQSPTHLIKTRGQQVTLRCSSQSGHNTVSWYQQALGQGPQFIFQYYREEENGRGNFPPRFSGLQFPNYSSELNVNALELDDSALYLCASSLAQSYGYTFGSGTRLTVV.

The CDR3: CASSFKETQYF. The CDR3 bases are TGTGCCAGCAGTTTCAAAGAGACCCAGTACTTC. The chain combines TRBV12-3 or TRBV12-4 with TRBJ2-5; D remains unclear. V was pared by 3 bases and J by 3 bases, with 2 bases between. The CDR3 sequence is 11 residues long.

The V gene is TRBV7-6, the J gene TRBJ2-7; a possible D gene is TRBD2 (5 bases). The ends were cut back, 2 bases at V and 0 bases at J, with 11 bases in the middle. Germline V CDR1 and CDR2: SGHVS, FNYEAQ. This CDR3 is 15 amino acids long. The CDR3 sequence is CASSLRAGPSYEQYF. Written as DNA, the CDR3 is TGTGCCAGCAGCTTACGGGCGGGTCCCTCCTACGAGCAGTACTTC. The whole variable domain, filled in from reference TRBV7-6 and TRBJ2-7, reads GAGVSQSPRYKVTKRGQDVALRCDPISGHVSLYWYRQALGQGPEFLTYFNYEAQQDKSGLPNDRFSAERPEGSISTLTIQRTEQRDSAMYRCASSLRAGPSYEQYFGPGTRLTVT.

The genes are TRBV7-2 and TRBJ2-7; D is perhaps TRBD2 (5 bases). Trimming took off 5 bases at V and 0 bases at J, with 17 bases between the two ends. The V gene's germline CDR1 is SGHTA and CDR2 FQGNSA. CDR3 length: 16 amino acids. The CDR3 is CASSEGRALASYEQYF. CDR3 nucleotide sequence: TGTGCCAGCAGCGAAGGGCGGGCGTTAGCCTCCTACGAGCAGTACTTC.

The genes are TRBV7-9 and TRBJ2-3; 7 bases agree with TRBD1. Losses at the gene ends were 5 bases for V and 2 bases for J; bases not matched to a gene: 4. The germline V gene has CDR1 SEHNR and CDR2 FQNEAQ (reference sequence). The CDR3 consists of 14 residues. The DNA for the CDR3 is TGTGCCAGCAGCCAGACAGGGTACACAGATACGCAGTATTTT. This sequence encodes CASSQTGYTDTQYF.

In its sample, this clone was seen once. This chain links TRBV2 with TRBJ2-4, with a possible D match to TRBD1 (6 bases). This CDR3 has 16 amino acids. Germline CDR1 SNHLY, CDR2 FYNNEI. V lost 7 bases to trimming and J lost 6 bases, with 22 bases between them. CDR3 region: CASIQDRRQFGNIQYF. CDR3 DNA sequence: TGTGCCAGCATTCAAGACAGGCGCCAGTTCGGAAACATTCAGTACTTC.

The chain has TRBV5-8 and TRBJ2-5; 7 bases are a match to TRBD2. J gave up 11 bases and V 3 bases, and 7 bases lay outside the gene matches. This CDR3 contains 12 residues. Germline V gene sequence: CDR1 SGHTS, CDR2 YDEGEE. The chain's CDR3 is CASSYLAVLQYF. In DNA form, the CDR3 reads TGTGCCAGCAGCTACCTAGCGGTACTACAGTACTTC. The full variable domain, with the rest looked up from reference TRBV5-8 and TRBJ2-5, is EAGVTQSPTHLIKTRGQQATLRCSPISGHTSVYWYQQALGLGLQFLLWYDEGEERNRGNFPPRFSGRQFPNYSSELNVNALELEDSALYLCASSYLAVLQYFGPGTRLLVL.

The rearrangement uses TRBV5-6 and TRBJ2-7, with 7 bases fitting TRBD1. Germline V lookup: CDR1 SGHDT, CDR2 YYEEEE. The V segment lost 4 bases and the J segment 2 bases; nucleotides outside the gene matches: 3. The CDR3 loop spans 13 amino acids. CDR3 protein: CASSGTAAYEQYF. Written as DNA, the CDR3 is TGTGCCAGCAGCGGGACAGCGGCCTACGAGCAGTACTTC.

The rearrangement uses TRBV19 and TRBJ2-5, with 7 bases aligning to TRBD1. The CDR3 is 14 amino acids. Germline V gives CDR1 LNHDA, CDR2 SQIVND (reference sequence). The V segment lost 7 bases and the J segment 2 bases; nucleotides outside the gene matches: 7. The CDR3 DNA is TGTGCCAGTACCCCGACAGGGAGACAAGAGACCCAGTACTTC. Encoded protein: CASTPTGRQETQYF.

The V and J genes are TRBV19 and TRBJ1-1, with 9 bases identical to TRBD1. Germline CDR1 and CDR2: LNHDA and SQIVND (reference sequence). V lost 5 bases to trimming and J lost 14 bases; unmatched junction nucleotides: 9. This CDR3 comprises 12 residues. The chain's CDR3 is CASSPGTGLVFF. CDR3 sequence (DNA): TGTGCCAGTAGTCCCGGGACAGGGCTGGTATTCTTT.

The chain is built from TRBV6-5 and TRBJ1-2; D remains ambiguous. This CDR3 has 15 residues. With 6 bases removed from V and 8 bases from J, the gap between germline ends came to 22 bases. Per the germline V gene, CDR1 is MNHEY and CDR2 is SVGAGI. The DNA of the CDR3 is TGTGCCAGCAGACCCTCCATAAGCGGTGTCGGGGGCTACACCTTC. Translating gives CASRPSISGVGGYTF.

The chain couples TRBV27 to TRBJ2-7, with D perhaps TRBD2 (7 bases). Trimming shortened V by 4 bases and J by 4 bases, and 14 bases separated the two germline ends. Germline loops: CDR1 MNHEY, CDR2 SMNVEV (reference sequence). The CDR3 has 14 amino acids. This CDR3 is CASSSGGHRYEQYF. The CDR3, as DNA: TGTGCCAGCAGTTCGGGGGGACATAGGTACGAGCAGTACTTC.

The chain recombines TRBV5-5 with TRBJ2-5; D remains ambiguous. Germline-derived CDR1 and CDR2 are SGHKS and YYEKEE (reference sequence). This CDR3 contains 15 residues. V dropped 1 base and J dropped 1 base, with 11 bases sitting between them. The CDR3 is CASSLPPTLQETQYF. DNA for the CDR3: TGTGCCAGCAGCTTGCCACCGACACTCCAAGAGACCCAGTACTTC.

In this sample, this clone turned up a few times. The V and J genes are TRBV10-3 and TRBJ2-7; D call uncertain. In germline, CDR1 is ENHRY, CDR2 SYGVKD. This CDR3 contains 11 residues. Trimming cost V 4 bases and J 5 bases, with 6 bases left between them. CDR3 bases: TGTGCCATCAGTGCGCGGAACGAGCAGTACTTC. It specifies CAISARNEQYF.

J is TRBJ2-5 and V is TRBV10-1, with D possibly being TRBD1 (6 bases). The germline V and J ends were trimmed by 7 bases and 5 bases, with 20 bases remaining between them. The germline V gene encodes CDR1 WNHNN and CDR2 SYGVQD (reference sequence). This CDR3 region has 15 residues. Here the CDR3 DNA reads TGCGCCAGCAACGACAAACAGGGACCCGATGAGACCCAGTACTTC. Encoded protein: CASNDKQGPDETQYF.

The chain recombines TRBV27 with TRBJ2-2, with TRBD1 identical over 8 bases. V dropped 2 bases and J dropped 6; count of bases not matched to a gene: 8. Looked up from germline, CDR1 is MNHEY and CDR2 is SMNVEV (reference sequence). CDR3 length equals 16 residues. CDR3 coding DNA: TGTGCCAGCAGTTTAGTAGGGGACAGGCTCCCCGGGGAGCTGTTTTTT. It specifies CASSLVGDRLPGELFF.

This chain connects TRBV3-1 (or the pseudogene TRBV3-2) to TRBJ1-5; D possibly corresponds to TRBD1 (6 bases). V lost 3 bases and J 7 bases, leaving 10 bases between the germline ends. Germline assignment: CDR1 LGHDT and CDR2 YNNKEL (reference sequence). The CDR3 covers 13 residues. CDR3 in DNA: TGTGCCAGCAGCCAGGGACATTCCCAGCCCCAGCATTTT. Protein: CASSQGHSQPQHF.

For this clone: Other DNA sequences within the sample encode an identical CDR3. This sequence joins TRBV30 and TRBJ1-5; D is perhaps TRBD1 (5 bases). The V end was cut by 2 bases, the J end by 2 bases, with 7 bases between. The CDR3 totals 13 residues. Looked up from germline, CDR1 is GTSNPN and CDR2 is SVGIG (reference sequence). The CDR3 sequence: CAWSPGGNQPQHF. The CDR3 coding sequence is TGTGCCTGGAGTCCGGGGGGCAATCAGCCCCAGCATTTT.

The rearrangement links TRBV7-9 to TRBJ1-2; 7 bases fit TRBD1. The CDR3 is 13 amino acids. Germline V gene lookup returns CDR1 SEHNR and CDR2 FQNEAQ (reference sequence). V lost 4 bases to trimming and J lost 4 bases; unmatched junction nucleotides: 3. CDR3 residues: CASSSNRGYGYTF. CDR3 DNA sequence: TGTGCCAGCAGCTCCAACAGGGGCTATGGCTACACCTTC.

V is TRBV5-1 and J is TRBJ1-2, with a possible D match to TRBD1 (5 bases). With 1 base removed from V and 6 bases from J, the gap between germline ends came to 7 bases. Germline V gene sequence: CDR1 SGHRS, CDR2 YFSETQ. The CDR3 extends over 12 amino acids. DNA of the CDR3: TGCGCCAGCAGCTTGCCAGGGAATGGCTACACCTTC. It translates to CASSLPGNGYTF.